Each of the 24 T cell receptor beta chains below was sequenced from the same sample in a study of OX40 agonist ivuxolimab in advanced cancers. TCRdb's table, derived via immunoSEQ multiplex PCR, lists solely in-frame clones and lacks some. The sample carries approximately 68,000 clones, approximately 87% recorded once. The sample was CD4+ or CD8+ T cells sorted from blood, taken in a trial of the OX40 agonist ivuxolimab. The receptors were gathered from an adult with an advanced solid tumor such as melanoma, head and neck, liver or kidney cancer.

V gene TRBV19 combines with J gene TRBJ1-2, with a tentative D call TRBD1 (5 bases). V was pared by 8 bases and J by 2 bases, with 15 bases between. There are 14 residues in the CDR3. Germline V lookup: CDR1 LNHDA, CDR2 SQIVND (reference sequence). CDR3 sequence reads: CASQIGQGNYGYTF. Here the CDR3 DNA reads TGTGCCAGTCAAATAGGGCAGGGAAACTATGGCTACACCTTC.

DNA for the CDR3: TGTGCCAGCAGTGGAGTGGGGGAGACCCAGTACTTC. This translates into CASSGVGETQYF. V gene TRBV25-1 combines with J gene TRBJ2-5; D is uncertain. This CDR3 is 12 amino acids long. Germline V gene lookup returns CDR1 MGHDK and CDR2 SYGVNS. V was trimmed by 4 bases and J by 5 bases, leaving 8 bases between them.

V is TRBV7-2 and J is TRBJ2-3, with 7 positions matching TRBD2. CDR1 and CDR2 (germline): SGHTA, FQGNSA. This CDR3 comprises 17 residues. V dropped 1 base and J dropped 0; count of bases not matched to a gene: 7. CDR3 DNA sequence: TGTGCCAGCAGCTTAGGACCAGCGGGACTAAGCACAGATACGCAGTATTTT. Protein product: CASSLGPAGLSTDTQYF.

The chain combines TRBV4-1 with TRBJ2-5; no reliable D call. The germline gives CDR1 MGHRA, CDR2 YSYEKL. The CDR3 loop spans 16 amino acids. V lost 0 bases and J 7 bases, leaving 18 bases between the germline ends. CDR3: CASSQDHGIDRGTQYF. In DNA, the CDR3 is TGCGCCAGCAGCCAAGATCACGGCATTGACCGTGGGACCCAGTACTTC.

The sample holds a few counts of this clone. This sequence joins TRBV6-5 and TRBJ2-3; TRBD2 agrees at 9 bases. The CDR3 sequence is 15 residues long. Trimming took 0 bases from V and 6 from J; bases not matched to a gene: 4. Germline loops: CDR1 MNHEY, CDR2 SVGAGI. CDR3 in amino acids: CASSYSAGGADTQYF. Here the CDR3 DNA reads TGTGCCAGCAGTTACTCTGCGGGGGGGGCGGATACGCAGTATTTT.

This chain joins TRBV2 and TRBJ2-4; D may correspond to TRBD1 or TRBD2 (5 bases each). There are 12 residues in the CDR3. CDR1 SNHLY and CDR2 FYNNEI come from the germline V gene. The V end was cut by 6 bases, the J end by 7 bases, with 10 bases between. In nucleotides, the CDR3 is TGTGCCAGCAGAGGGGACGGGAACATTCAGTACTTC. Translating it yields CASRGDGNIQYF.

CDR3 loop: CAWSWGQGPLGYTF. Here the CDR3 DNA reads TGTGCCTGGAGTTGGGGACAGGGGCCACTTGGCTACACCTTC. J is TRBJ1-2 and V is TRBV30, with 10 bases that match TRBD1. The CDR3 has 14 amino acids. CDR1 and CDR2 (germline): GTSNPN, SVGIG (reference sequence). The trim removed 2 bases at V and 7 bases at J, leaving 7 bases unmatched.

The chain combines TRBV7-3 with TRBJ2-6; D tentatively reads TRBD1 or TRBD2 (5 bases each). Trimming pared 3 bases from V and 2 bases from J, leaving 5 bases between. The germline CDR1 and CDR2 sequences are SGHTA and FQGTGA. This CDR3 is 14 amino acids long. The CDR3 is CASSLGAGANVLTF. As DNA, the CDR3 is TGTGCCAGCAGCTTGGGGGCTGGGGCCAACGTCCTGACTTTC.

The chain uses TRBV5-1 and TRBJ2-7; D is uncertain. This CDR3 has 14 amino acids. With 4 bases removed from V and 1 base from J, the gap between germline ends came to 12 bases. Germline V gene data show CDR1 as SGHRS and CDR2 as YFSETQ. Here the CDR3 reads CASSPSLLSYEQYF. As DNA, the CDR3 is TGCGCCAGCAGCCCCAGCCTACTTTCCTACGAGCAGTACTTC.

The chain carries TRBV27 and TRBJ2-5; the D gene is possibly TRBD1 (5 bases). Germline values: CDR1 MNHEY, CDR2 SMNVEV (reference sequence). CDR3 size: 14 residues. The V end lost 3 bases, the J end lost 2 bases, and 10 bases lay between the germline ends. For the CDR3, the DNA is TGTGCCAGCAGTTTGCAGGGAATGCAAGAGACCCAGTACTTC. Its protein is CASSLQGMQETQYF.

This sequence joins TRBV7-9 and TRBJ2-1, with D unclear. With 1 base removed from V and 2 bases from J, the gap between germline ends came to 6 bases. In germline, CDR1 is SEHNR, CDR2 FQNEAQ (reference sequence). CDR3 length: 14 residues. CDR3 amino acids: CASSLDGPYNEQFF. DNA for the CDR3: TGTGCCAGCAGCTTAGACGGTCCCTACAATGAGCAGTTCTTC.

This clone was seen once. This chain uses TRBV28 with TRBJ2-7; D is perhaps TRBD1 (6 bases). Germline V gene sequence: CDR1 MDHEN, CDR2 SYDVKM. This CDR3 spans 15 amino acids. V was clipped by 6 bases and J by 7 bases, with 22 bases between them. CDR3 DNA: TGTGCCAGCAGCGTATCACAGGGACACCTACGAGAGCAGTACTTC. Translating gives CASSVSQGHLREQYF.

This clone was seen a single time. This sequence joins TRBV19 and TRBJ1-2; 7 bases fit TRBD1. This CDR3 spans 15 amino acids. J was trimmed by 3 bases and V by 6 bases; bases with no gene match: 10. Germline CDR1 is LNHDA and CDR2 is SQIVND (reference sequence). The CDR3, as DNA: TGTGCCAGTAGGAGACCACAGGGGAGTGACTATGGCTACACCTTC. As protein: CASRRPQGSDYGYTF. The full variable domain, completed using reference TRBV19 and TRBJ1-2, is DGGITQSPKYLFRKEGQNVTLSCEQNLNHDAMYWYRQDPGQGLRLIYYSQIVNDFQKGDIAEGYSVSREKKESFPLTVTSAQKNPTAFYLCASRRPQGSDYGYTFGSGTRLTVV.

The chain employs TRBV4-1 and TRBJ2-3, with a possible D match to TRBD1 (5 bases). From germline, CDR1 is MGHRA and CDR2 YSYEKL. Trimming removed 2 bases from V and 3 bases from J, with 9 bases in between. The CDR3 loop spans 14 amino acids. The CDR3 spells CASSQRRTTDTQYF. CDR3 bases: TGCGCCAGCAGCCAACGAAGGACAACAGATACGCAGTATTTT.

The chain joins TRBV2 to TRBJ2-1; a possible D gene is TRBD2 (6 bases). The V and J ends lost 7 bases and 9 bases respectively, with 25 bases between them. CDR3 length: 16 residues. Germline loops: CDR1 SNHLY, CDR2 FYNNEI. The CDR3 nucleotides are TGTGCCAGCATTTATCAGGGCGGGCGGGGAGGTGGTGAGCAGTTCTTC. Translation gives CASIYQGGRGGGEQFF.

This chain connects TRBV11-2 to TRBJ1-1; TRBD1 aligns across 7 bases. The trim removed 3 bases at V and 1 base at J, leaving 5 bases unmatched. CDR1 and CDR2 from the germline V gene are SGHAT and FQNNGV. This CDR3 is 15 amino acids long. The CDR3 bases are TGTGCCAGCAGCTTCCCGGGACAGAGGAACACTGAAGCTTTCTTT. It yields the protein CASSFPGQRNTEAFF.

This chain links TRBV4-1 with TRBJ2-1; D unresolved. The CDR3 loop spans 15 amino acids. Germline CDR1 reads MGHRA; CDR2 reads YSYEKL. Between the trimmed V and J ends, which lost 0 bases and 2 bases, there was a span of 8 bases. CDR3 sequence: CASSQDLQAYNEQFF. The CDR3 DNA sequence: TGCGCCAGCAGCCAAGATCTGCAGGCCTACAATGAGCAGTTCTTC.

Only one count was recorded for this clone. The J gene is TRBJ1-2, the V gene TRBV2, with D unresolved. V lost 1 base and J 3 bases, leaving 12 bases between the germline ends. The CDR3 has 15 residues. CDR1 and CDR2 (germline): SNHLY, FYNNEI. The CDR3: CASSEGLGHDYGYTF. CDR3 DNA: TGTGCCAGCAGTGAAGGGTTAGGGCACGACTATGGCTACACCTTC.

The chain combines TRBV10-3 with TRBJ1-3; 9 nucleotides align to TRBD1. V lost 3 bases, J lost 6 bases, and 6 bases stayed unmatched. CDR1 ENHRY and CDR2 SYGVKD come from the germline V gene. The CDR3 extends over 15 amino acids. The CDR3 DNA is TGTGCCATCAGTGACGAGGGACAGGGCAAAAACACCATATATTTT. This gives the protein CAISDEGQGKNTIYF.

The rearrangement links TRBV5-5 to TRBJ1-1; D remains unclear. The CDR3 is made up of 14 amino acids. Trimming pared 2 bases from V and 4 bases from J, leaving 12 bases between. Germline V gene sequence: CDR1 SGHKS, CDR2 YYEKEE (reference sequence). CDR3 loop: CASSFWASGTEAFF. The CDR3 nucleotides read TGTGCCAGCAGCTTTTGGGCGAGTGGCACTGAAGCTTTCTTT.

The gene calls are TRBV9 and TRBJ2-1, with D unresolved. Germline V lookup: CDR1 SGDLS, CDR2 YYNGEE. This CDR3 has 15 residues. The V end lost 3 bases, the J end lost 0 bases, and 10 bases lay between the germline ends. The CDR3: CASSATASSYNEQFF. CDR3 bases: TGTGCCAGCAGCGCCACGGCTAGCTCCTACAATGAGCAGTTCTTC. The complete variable domain, with remaining parts taken from reference TRBV9 and TRBJ2-1, reads DSGVTQTPKHLITATGQRVTLRCSPRSGDLSVYWYQQSLDQGLQFLIQYYNGEERAKGNILERFSAQQFPDLHSELNLSSLELGDSALYFCASSATASSYNEQFFGPGTRLTVL.

This clone showed up just once. J is TRBJ2-2 and V is TRBV4-3, with a weak D call TRBD2 (8 bases). Germline assignment: CDR1 LGHNA and CDR2 YSLEER. The CDR3 consists of 18 residues. V was shortened by 0 bases and J by 0 bases, with 14 bases between the two germline ends. This CDR3 reads CASSQDPGGGSNTGELFF. In DNA, the CDR3 is TGCGCCAGCAGCCAAGATCCGGGAGGGGGCTCGAACACCGGGGAGCTGTTTTTT.

The chain's CDR3 is CSLGGRGTYNEQFF. CDR3 nucleotides: TGCAGCTTGGGGGGCAGGGGAACCTACAATGAGCAGTTCTTC. J is TRBJ2-1 and V is TRBV29-1; D could derive from TRBD1 or TRBD2 (6 bases each). The ends were cut back, 8 bases at V and 2 bases at J, with 16 bases in the middle. CDR1 and CDR2 from the germline V gene are SQVTM and ANQGSEA. The CDR3 length is 14 residues.

This chain connects TRBV5-8 to TRBJ1-1, with 9 bases fitting TRBD1. CDR3 length: 13 amino acids. From germline, CDR1 is SGHTS and CDR2 YDEGEE. J gave up 4 bases and V 6 bases, and 4 bases lay outside the gene matches. This CDR3 reads CASKDRGPTEAFF. DNA of the CDR3: TGTGCCAGCAAGGACAGGGGACCCACTGAAGCTTTCTTT.